Detailed here is one T cell receptor beta chain. Original methodology: The authors estimated nucleated cell counts from reference gene primer amplification. Repertoires were generated with immunoSEQ multiplex PCR, while TCRdb's copy carries only in-frame clones and drops some. V, J and clone size derive from that table, while D and trimming were established from the DNA sequence. The sample has about 150,000 clones, around four fifths seen once; the top ten hold roughly 3%. V was shortened by 1 base and J by 7 bases, with 13 bases between the two germline ends. Looked up from germline, CDR1 is LGHDT and CDR2 is YNNKEL (reference sequence). There are 14 residues in the CDR3. This specimen belongs to a study of blood T cell repertoires in COVID-19. Whole-study context: The cDNA or gDNA used as material had been derived from T cells, B-cell-depleted T cells, or PBMCs.

The clonotype comes from a woman aged 40-49 years with active or convalescent COVID-19. The chain links TRBV3-1 (or the pseudogene TRBV3-2) to TRBJ1-1; tentatively, D is TRBD1 (6 bases). Source material: peripheral blood. CDR3 loop: CASSQGGGFLEAFF. CDR3 DNA sequence: TGTGCCAGCAGCCAAGGCGGGGGCTTCCTTGAAGCTTTCTTT.